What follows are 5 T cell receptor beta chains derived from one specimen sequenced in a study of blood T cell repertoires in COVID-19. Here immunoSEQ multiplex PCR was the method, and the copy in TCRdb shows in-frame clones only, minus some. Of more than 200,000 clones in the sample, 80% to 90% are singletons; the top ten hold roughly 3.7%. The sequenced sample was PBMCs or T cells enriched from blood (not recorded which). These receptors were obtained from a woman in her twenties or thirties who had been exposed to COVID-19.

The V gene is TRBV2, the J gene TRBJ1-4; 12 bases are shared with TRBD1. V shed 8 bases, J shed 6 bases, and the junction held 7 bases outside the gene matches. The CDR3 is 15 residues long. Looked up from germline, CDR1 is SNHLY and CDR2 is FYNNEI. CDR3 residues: CASGRDRGRDEKLFF. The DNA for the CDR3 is TGTGCCAGCGGACGGGACAGGGGGCGAGATGAAAAACTGTTTTTT.

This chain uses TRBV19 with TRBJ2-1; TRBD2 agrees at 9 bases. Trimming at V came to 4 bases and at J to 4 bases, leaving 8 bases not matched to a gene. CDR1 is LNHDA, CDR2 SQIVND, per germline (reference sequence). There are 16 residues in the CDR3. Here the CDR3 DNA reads TGTGCCAGTAGTAGACTAGCGGATCTTCCTTACAATGAGCAGTTCTTC. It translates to CASSRLADLPYNEQFF.

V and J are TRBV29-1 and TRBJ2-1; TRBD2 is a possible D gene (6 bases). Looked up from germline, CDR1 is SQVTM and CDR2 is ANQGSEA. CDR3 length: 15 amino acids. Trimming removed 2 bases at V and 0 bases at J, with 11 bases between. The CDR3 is CSVERVGSSYNEQFF. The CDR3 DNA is TGCAGCGTTGAAAGGGTCGGGAGCTCCTACAATGAGCAGTTCTTC.

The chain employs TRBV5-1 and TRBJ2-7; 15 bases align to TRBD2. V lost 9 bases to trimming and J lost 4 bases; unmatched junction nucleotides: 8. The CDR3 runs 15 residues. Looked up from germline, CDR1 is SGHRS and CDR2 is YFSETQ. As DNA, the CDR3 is TGCGCCACCCAGAGGACTAGCGGGAGGGATTACGAGCAGTACTTC. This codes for CATQRTSGRDYEQYF. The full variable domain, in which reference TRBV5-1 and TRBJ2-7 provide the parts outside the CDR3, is KAGVTQTPRYLIKTRGQQVTLSCSPISGHRSVSWYQQTPGQGLQFLFEYFSETQRNKGNFPGRFSGRQFSNSRSEMNVSTLELGDSALYLCATQRTSGRDYEQYFGPGTRLTVT.

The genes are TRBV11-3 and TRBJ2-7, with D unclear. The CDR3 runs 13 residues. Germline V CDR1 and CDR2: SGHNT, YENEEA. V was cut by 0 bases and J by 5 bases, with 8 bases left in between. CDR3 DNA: TGTGCCAGCAGCTTAGAGACACTGGACGAGCAGTACTTC. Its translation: CASSLETLDEQYF. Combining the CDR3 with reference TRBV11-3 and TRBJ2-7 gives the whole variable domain EAGVVQSPRYKIIEKKQPVAFWCNPISGHNTLYWYLQNLGQGPELLIRYENEEAVDDSQLPKDRFSAERLKGVDSTLKIQPAELGDSAVYLCASSLETLDEQYFGPGTRLTVT.